The present TCR beta chain was sequenced within a study of CD8+CD57+ T cells in acquired aplastic anemia. Study-level information: Mean DNA quantity obtained from sorted CD4+ and CD8+ cells was about 3 ug.

Overall study findings and caveats: Overlap between patients and controls comprised just under 30 CD8+ CDR3 sequences. CD8+ Simpson's diversity showed no significant patient-control difference.

By flow cytometry, patients selected for sequencing had shown an expansion of CD8+CD57+ cells. Patients uniformly had severe acquired aplastic anemia. The use of genomic DNA as template underpinned the TCR beta VDJ and CDR3 profiling. One entry per CDR3 protein results from TCRdb running MiXCR on the reads. The sample includes fewer than 85,000 distinct CDR3 sequences, around 70% of them seen just once. Note on this clonotype: Its cognate antigen is unknown.

The material sequenced was sorted CD4+, CD8+, or CD8+CD57+ T cells (not recorded which) from PBMCs. The sequence derives from a human donor with aplastic anemia.

The CDR3 protein is CAILRGGLYGYTF. The CDR3 DNA is TGTGCCATCCTGAGGGGGGGCCTATATGGCTACACCTTC. This chain uses TRBV19 with TRBJ1-2; TRBD1 is a possible D gene (6 bases). Trimming took off 10 bases at V and 5 bases at J, with 17 bases between the two ends. CDR1 is LNHDA and CDR2 is SQIVND in the germline V gene (reference sequence). The CDR3 runs to 13 residues.